This TCR beta chain stems from a study of identical twins. A single count supports this clonotype. The CDR3 consists of 13 residues. The germline gives CDR1 SGHTA, CDR2 FQGNSA. V was cut by 2 bases and J by 8 bases, with 10 bases left in between. Each cDNA held unique molecular identifiers, and template switching gave it a universal primer site. TCRdb used MiXCR to reprocess the 5' RACE reads, holding one entry per CDR3 protein. This sample has under 900,000 distinct CDR3 sequences; roughly 18% occur once, and the top ten carry about an eighth. The same sample was also used in a study of T cells expressing NK-cell markers.

This clonotype was obtained from a woman aged 18-29 years in good health. Specimen: PBMCs. The V gene is TRBV7-2, the J gene TRBJ2-1; tentative D call: TRBD2 (5 bases). In DNA form, the CDR3 reads TGTGCCAGCAGCTTAACTAGGTTAGATGAGCAGTTCTTC. As protein: CASSLTRLDEQFF.